This T cell receptor beta chain was recorded in a study of blood T cell repertoires in COVID-19. Study-wide background: Sites in the United States, Italy and Spain provided acute and convalescent COVID-19 samples. Nucleic acid was either cDNA or gDNA, and it came from T cells, B-cell-depleted T cells, or PBMCs.

This table comes from immunoSEQ multiplex PCR, and its TCRdb copy is limited to in-frame clones, with some not included. Of about 270,000 clones listed, around 82% were seen once; the top ten hold 4.5% to 7%. Germline V CDR1 and CDR2: SGHNT, YYREEE (reference sequence). V was clipped by 0 bases and J by 1 base, with 8 bases between them. The CDR3 is 14 amino acids. The sample taken for sequencing was peripheral blood. The chain is built from TRBV5-4 and TRBJ2-7; D ambiguous. The receptor comes from an elderly man with acute or convalescent COVID-19. The CDR3 spells CASSLGPASYEQYF. The CDR3, as DNA: TGTGCCAGCAGCTTGGGTCCAGCGTCCTACGAGCAGTACTTC.